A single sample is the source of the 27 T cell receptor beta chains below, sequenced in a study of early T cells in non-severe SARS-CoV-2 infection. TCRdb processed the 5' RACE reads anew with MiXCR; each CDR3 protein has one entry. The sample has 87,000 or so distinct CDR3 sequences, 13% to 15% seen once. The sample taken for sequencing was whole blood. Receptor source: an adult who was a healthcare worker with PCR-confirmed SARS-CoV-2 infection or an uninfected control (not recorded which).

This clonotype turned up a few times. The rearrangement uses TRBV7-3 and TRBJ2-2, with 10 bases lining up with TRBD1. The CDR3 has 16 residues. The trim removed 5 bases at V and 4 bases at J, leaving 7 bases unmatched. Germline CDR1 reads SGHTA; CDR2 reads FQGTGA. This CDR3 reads CASSPATGGGTGELFF. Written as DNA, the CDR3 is TGTGCCAGCAGCCCGGCGACAGGGGGCGGCACCGGGGAGCTGTTTTTT.

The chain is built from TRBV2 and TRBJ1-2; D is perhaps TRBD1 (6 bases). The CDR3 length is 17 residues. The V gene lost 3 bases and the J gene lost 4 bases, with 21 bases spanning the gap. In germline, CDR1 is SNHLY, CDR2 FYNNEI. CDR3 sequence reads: CASSDPPRDTSSYGYTF. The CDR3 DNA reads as TGTGCCAGCAGTGACCCCCCAAGGGACACGTCCTCCTATGGCTACACCTTC.

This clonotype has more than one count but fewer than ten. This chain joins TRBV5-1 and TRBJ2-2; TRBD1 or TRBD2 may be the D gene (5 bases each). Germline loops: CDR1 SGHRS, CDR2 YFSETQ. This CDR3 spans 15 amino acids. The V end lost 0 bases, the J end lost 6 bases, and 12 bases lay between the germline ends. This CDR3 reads CASSLEGPQAGELFF. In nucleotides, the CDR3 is TGCGCCAGCAGCTTGGAGGGACCTCAGGCCGGGGAGCTGTTTTTT.

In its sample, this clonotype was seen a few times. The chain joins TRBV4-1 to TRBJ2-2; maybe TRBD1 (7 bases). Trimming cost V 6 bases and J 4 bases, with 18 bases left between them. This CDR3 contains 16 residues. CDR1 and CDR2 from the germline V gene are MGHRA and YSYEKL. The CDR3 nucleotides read TGCGCCAGCAGTCGCGTGGGCGGGACAGCCACCGGGGAGCTGTTTTTT. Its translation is CASSRVGGTATGELFF.

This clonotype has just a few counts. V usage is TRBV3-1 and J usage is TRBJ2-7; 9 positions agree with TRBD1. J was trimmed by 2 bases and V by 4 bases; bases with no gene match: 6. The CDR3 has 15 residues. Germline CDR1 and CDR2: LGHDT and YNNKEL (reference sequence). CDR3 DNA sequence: TGTGCCAGCAGCCGTCCGGGACAGGGACCCTACGAGCAGTACTTC. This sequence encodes CASSRPGQGPYEQYF.

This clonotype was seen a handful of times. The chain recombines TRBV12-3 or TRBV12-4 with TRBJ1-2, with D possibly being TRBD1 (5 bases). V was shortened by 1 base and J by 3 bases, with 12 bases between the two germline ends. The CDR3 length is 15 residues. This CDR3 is CASSLVGASDYGYTF. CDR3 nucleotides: TGTGCCAGCAGTTTAGTAGGGGCGTCGGACTATGGCTACACCTTC.

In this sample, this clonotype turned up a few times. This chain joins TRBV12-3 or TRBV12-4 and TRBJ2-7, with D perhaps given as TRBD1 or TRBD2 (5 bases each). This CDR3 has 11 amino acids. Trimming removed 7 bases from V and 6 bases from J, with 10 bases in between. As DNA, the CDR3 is TGTGCCAGCACCGGGGCAAGCGAGCAGTACTTC. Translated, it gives CASTGASEQYF.

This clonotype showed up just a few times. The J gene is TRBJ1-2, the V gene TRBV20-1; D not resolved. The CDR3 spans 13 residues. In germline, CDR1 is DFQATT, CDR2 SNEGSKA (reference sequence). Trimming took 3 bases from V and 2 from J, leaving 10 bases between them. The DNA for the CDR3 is TGCAGTGCTAGCCTTGCGGGGAACTATGGCTACACCTTC. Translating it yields CSASLAGNYGYTF.

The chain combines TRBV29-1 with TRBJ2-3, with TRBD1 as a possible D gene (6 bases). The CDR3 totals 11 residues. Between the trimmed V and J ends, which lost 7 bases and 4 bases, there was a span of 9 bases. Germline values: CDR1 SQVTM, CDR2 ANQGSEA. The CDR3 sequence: CSGQGPDTQYF. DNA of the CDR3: TGCAGCGGTCAGGGGCCAGATACGCAGTATTTT.

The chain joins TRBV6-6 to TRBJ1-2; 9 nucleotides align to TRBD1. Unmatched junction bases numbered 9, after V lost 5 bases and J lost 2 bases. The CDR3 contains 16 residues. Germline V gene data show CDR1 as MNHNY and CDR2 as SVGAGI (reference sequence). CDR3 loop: CASSPSNRGHNYGYTF. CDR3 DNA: TGTGCCAGCAGTCCCTCAAACAGGGGGCACAACTATGGCTACACCTTC.

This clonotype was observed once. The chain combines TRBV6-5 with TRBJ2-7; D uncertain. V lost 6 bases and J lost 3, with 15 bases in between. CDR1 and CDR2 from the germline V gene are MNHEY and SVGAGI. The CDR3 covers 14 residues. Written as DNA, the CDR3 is TGTGCCAGCAGCTTCAGTGGACCCCGCTACGAGCAGTACTTC. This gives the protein CASSFSGPRYEQYF.

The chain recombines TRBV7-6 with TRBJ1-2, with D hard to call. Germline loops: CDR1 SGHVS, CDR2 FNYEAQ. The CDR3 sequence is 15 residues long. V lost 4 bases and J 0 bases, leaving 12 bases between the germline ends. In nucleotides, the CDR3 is TGTGCCAGCAGCTCCACAGTGAATTCTAACTATGGCTACACCTTC. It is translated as CASSSTVNSNYGYTF.

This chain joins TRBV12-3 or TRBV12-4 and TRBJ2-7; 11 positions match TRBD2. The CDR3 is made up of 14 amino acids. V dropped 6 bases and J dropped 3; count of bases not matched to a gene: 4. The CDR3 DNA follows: TGTGCCAGCAGCCTAGGGACTAGCGGCTACGAGCAGTACTTC. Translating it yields CASSLGTSGYEQYF.

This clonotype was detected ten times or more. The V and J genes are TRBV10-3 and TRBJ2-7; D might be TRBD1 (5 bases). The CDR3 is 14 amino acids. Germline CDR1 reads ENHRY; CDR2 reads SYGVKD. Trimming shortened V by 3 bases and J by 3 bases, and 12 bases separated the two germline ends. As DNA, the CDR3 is TGTGCCATCAGTGACAGGGTTAAAATCTACGAGCAGTACTTC. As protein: CAISDRVKIYEQYF.

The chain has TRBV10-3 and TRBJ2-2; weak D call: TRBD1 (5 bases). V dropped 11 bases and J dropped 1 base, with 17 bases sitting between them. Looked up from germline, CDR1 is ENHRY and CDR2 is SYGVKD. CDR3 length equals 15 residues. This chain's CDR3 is CASRDRSLNTGELFF. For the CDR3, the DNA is TGTGCCTCCAGAGACAGATCCTTGAACACCGGGGAGCTGTTTTTT.

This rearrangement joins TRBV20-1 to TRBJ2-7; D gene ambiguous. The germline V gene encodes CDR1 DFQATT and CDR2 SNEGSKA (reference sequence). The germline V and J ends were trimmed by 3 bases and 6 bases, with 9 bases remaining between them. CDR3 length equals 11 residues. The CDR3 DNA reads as TGCAGTGCTAGGAGCACCGGCGAGCAGTACTTC. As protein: CSARSTGEQYF.

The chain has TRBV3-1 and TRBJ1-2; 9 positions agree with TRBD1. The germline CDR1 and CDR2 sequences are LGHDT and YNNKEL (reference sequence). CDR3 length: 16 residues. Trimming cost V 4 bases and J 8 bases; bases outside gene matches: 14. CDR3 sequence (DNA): TGTGCCAGCAGCCTAGACCCTAACAGGGGGCAGCGCGGCTACACCTTC. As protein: CASSLDPNRGQRGYTF.

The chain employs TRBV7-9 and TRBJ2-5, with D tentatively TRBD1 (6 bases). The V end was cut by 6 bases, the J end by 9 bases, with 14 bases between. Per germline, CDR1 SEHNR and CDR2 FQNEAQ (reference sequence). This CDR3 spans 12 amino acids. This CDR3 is CASSRTDRSQYF. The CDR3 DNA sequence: TGTGCCAGCAGTCGGACAGATCGGTCCCAGTACTTC.

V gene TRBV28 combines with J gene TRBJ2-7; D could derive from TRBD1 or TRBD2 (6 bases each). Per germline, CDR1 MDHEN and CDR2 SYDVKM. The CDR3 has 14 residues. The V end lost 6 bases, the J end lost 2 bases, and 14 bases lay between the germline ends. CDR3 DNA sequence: TGTGCCAGCAGGAAGGGGGGACGGACCTACGAGCAGTACTTC. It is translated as CASRKGGRTYEQYF.

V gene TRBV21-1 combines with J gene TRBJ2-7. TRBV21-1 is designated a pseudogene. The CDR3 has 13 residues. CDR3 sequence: CASSKEAAYEQYF. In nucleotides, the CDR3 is TGTGCCAGCAGCAAAGAGGCAGCCTACGAGCAGTACTTC.

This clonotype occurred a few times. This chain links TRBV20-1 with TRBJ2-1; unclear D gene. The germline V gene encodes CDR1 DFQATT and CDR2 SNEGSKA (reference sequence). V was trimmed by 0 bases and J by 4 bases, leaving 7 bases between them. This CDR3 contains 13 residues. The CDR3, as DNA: TGCAGTGCTAGAGATGGAACTTACAATGAGCAGTTCTTC. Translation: CSARDGTYNEQFF.

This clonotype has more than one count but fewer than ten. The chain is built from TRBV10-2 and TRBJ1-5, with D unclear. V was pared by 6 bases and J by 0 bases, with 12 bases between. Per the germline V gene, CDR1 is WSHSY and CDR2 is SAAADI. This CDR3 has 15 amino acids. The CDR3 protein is CASSAGLNSNQPQHF. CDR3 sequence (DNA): TGCGCCAGCAGCGCCGGACTGAATAGCAATCAGCCCCAGCATTTT.

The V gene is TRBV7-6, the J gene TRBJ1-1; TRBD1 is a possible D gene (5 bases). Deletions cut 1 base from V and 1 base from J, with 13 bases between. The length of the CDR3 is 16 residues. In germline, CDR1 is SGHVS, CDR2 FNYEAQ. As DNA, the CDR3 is TGTGCCAGCAGCTTAGTAGCTACAGGCCCGAACACTGAAGCTTTCTTT. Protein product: CASSLVATGPNTEAFF.

The CDR3 bases are TGTGCCAGCAGCGTCGGGGACTATGGCTACACCTTC. This codes for CASSVGDYGYTF. V gene TRBV7-8 combines with J gene TRBJ1-2; D unresolved. V was cut by 5 bases and J by 3 bases, with 7 bases left in between. Germline lookup yields CDR1 SGHVS and CDR2 FQNEAQ. The CDR3 has 12 residues.

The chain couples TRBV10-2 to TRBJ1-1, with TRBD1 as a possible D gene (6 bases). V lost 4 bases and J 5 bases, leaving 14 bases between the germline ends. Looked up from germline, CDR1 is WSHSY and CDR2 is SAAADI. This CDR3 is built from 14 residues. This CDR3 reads CASSGTTGHTEAFF. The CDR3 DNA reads TGCGCCAGCAGTGGGACGACAGGTCATACTGAAGCTTTCTTT.

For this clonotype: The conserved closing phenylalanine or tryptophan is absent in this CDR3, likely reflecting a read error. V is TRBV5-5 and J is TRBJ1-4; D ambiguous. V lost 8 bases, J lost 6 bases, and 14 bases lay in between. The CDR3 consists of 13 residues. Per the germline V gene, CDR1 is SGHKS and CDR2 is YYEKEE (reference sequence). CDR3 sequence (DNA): TGTGCCAGTAGAAGGCAATCGGATGAAAAACTGTTTTCT. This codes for CASRRQSDEKLFS.

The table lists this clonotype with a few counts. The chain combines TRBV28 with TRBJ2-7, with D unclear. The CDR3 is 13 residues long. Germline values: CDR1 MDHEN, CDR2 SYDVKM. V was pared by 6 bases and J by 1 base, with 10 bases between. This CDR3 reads CASSAALSYEQYF. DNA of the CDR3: TGTGCCAGCAGCGCCGCGTTGTCCTACGAGCAGTACTTC.